Each of the 30 T cell receptor beta chains below was sequenced from the same sample in a study of blood T cell repertoires in COVID-19. Repertoires were generated with immunoSEQ multiplex PCR, while TCRdb's copy carries only in-frame clones and drops some. The sample carries tens of thousands of clones, 87% recorded once. Sequenced material: peripheral blood. The origin of the receptors is a man between 25 and 39 years old with acute or convalescent COVID-19.

The rearrangement links TRBV29-1 to TRBJ1-1; D unclear. CDR1 is SQVTM, CDR2 ANQGSEA, per germline. Trimming shortened V by 4 bases and J by 0 bases, and 6 bases separated the two germline ends. The CDR3 covers 12 residues. The CDR3 spells CSVGQVNTEAFF. DNA for the CDR3: TGCAGCGTTGGGCAGGTGAACACTGAAGCTTTCTTT.

This sequence joins TRBV28 and TRBJ1-5; 9 bases match TRBD1. The CDR3 spans 12 residues. Unmatched junction bases numbered 7, after V lost 10 bases and J lost 9 bases. Germline assignment: CDR1 MDHEN and CDR2 SYDVKM. The chain's CDR3 is CATTGGIGPQHF. The CDR3 DNA follows: TGTGCCACCACAGGGGGCATAGGGCCCCAGCATTTT.

Only one count was recorded for this clone. The CDR3 region is CATSRGGTGNTEAFF. CDR3 DNA: TGTGCCACCAGCAGGGGGGGGACAGGGAACACTGAAGCTTTCTTT. V is TRBV15 and J is TRBJ1-1, with 8 bases that match TRBD1. Losses at the gene ends were 3 bases for V and 1 base for J; bases not matched to a gene: 4. The CDR3 is made up of 15 amino acids. Germline CDR1 is LNHNV and CDR2 is YYDKDF (reference sequence).

This chain connects TRBV3-1 (or the pseudogene TRBV3-2) to TRBJ2-5, with 11 bases aligning to TRBD2. This CDR3 has 15 amino acids. Germline CDR1 reads LGHDT; CDR2 reads YNNKEL (reference sequence). Losses at the gene ends were 4 bases for V and 2 bases for J; bases not matched to a gene: 3. CDR3: CASSPGLAEQETQYF. The CDR3 nucleotides read TGTGCCAGCAGCCCGGGACTAGCGGAACAAGAGACCCAGTACTTC.

The rearrangement links TRBV18 to TRBJ1-5; D not certain. The length of the CDR3 is 14 residues. Looked up from germline, CDR1 is KGHSH and CDR2 is LQKENI. Trimming stripped 6 bases from V and 0 bases from J, with 9 bases between. The CDR3 region is CASSGSNSNQPQHF. CDR3 nucleotides: TGTGCCAGCTCCGGGAGCAATAGCAATCAGCCCCAGCATTTT.

The chain couples TRBV28 to TRBJ1-6; D might be TRBD1 (5 bases). CDR3 length: 15 residues. V was pared by 5 bases and J by 6 bases, with 14 bases between. Germline CDR1 and CDR2: MDHEN and SYDVKM. The CDR3 here is CASSQDSTGNSPLHF. The CDR3 nucleotides read TGTGCCAGCAGTCAAGACAGCACCGGTAATTCACCCCTCCACTTT.

This sequence joins TRBV28 and TRBJ2-2, with D perhaps TRBD1 (5 bases). V was cut by 3 bases and J by 0 bases, with 11 bases left in between. CDR1 is MDHEN, CDR2 SYDVKM, per germline. This CDR3 contains 16 residues. The CDR3 DNA reads TGTGCCAGCAGTTTTATCGACAGACCGAACACCGGGGAGCTGTTTTTT. Translation: CASSFIDRPNTGELFF.

This clone was seen only once. V usage is TRBV28 and J usage is TRBJ2-1, with TRBD2 identical over 9 bases. The CDR3 extends over 14 amino acids. Germline-derived CDR1 and CDR2 are MDHEN and SYDVKM. V gave up 3 bases and J gave up 8 bases; unmatched junction bases: 5. The CDR3: CASSFSGSLHEQFF. As DNA, the CDR3 is TGTGCCAGCAGTTTTAGCGGGAGCCTGCATGAGCAGTTCTTC. Full variable domain (missing parts from reference TRBV28 and TRBJ2-1): DVKVTQSSRYLVKRTGEKVFLECVQDMDHENMFWYRQDPGLGLRLIYFSYDVKMKEKGDIPEGYSVSREKKERFSLILESASTNQTSMYLCASSFSGSLHEQFFGPGTRLTVL.

The chain recombines TRBV28 with TRBJ1-4; the D gene is possibly TRBD1 (6 bases). Germline lookup yields CDR1 MDHEN and CDR2 SYDVKM. V was cut by 5 bases and J by 3 bases, with 16 bases left in between. CDR3 length: 16 amino acids. Here the CDR3 reads CASSTGFWRPNEKLFF. The DNA for the CDR3 is TGTGCCAGCAGTACAGGGTTTTGGCGTCCTAATGAAAAACTGTTTTTT.

The V call is TRBV29-1, the J call TRBJ1-5; D is ambiguous. The CDR3 spans 13 residues. The germline V gene encodes CDR1 SQVTM and CDR2 ANQGSEA. Trimming removed 4 bases from V and 5 bases from J, with 12 bases in between. The CDR3, as DNA: TGCAGCGTTGCTAAAAGCCGTGATCAGCCCCAGCATTTT. Translation: CSVAKSRDQPQHF.

This sequence joins TRBV7-2 and TRBJ2-5; 7 bases line up with TRBD2. V lost 0 bases and J lost 3; bases outside the gene matches: 1. The CDR3 loop spans 14 amino acids. Germline CDR1 is SGHTA and CDR2 is FQGNSA. The CDR3 loop is CASSLAREKETQYF. CDR3 in DNA: TGTGCCAGCAGCTTAGCGCGGGAGAAAGAGACCCAGTACTTC.

The rearrangement uses TRBV18 and TRBJ2-5, with 9 bases lining up with TRBD1. The CDR3 has 14 residues. The ends lost 4 bases at V and 3 bases at J; junction bases unmatched: 3. The germline V gene has CDR1 KGHSH and CDR2 LQKENI. The CDR3 nucleotides read TGTGCCAGCTCACTGGGACAGGGCGAAGAGACCCAGTACTTC. Residues: CASSLGQGEETQYF.

The V and J genes are TRBV7-2 and TRBJ2-1; D not resolved. The CDR3 is made up of 13 amino acids. Germline CDR1 reads SGHTA; CDR2 reads FQGNSA. The V end was cut by 5 bases, the J end by 9 bases, with 14 bases between. For the CDR3, the DNA is TGTGCCAGCAGCCCCTCGCTAGGCGGTGAGCAGTTCTTC. It is translated as CASSPSLGGEQFF.

This chain joins TRBV5-1 and TRBJ1-4; D is perhaps TRBD1 (6 bases). The germline V gene has CDR1 SGHRS and CDR2 YFSETQ. This CDR3 is built from 17 residues. Trimming cost V 0 bases and J 0 bases, with 12 bases left between them. The CDR3 here is CASSLVAGATTNEKLFF. Here the CDR3 DNA reads TGCGCCAGCAGCTTGGTTGCAGGGGCAACAACTAATGAAAAACTGTTTTTT.

The chain uses TRBV3-1 (or the pseudogene TRBV3-2) and TRBJ1-2; D is uncertain. This CDR3 is built from 13 residues. Germline lookup yields CDR1 LGHDT and CDR2 YNNKEL (reference sequence). Trimming removed 4 bases at V and 2 bases at J, with 8 bases between. DNA for the CDR3: TGTGCCAGCAGCCCCCGAGGGAACTATGGCTACACCTTC. The encoded protein is CASSPRGNYGYTF.

The chain is built from TRBV19 and TRBJ1-4; 8 nucleotides agree with TRBD1. V shed 4 bases, J shed 7 bases, and the junction held 2 bases outside the gene matches. This CDR3 spans 13 amino acids. Germline V CDR1 and CDR2: LNHDA, SQIVND (reference sequence). This CDR3 is CASSNTGGEKLFF. The DNA of the CDR3 is TGTGCCAGTAGTAACACAGGGGGTGAAAAACTGTTTTTT.

V and J are TRBV5-4 and TRBJ2-7, with TRBD1 matching over 11 bases. The CDR3 has 14 residues. Germline-derived CDR1 and CDR2 are SGHNT and YYREEE (reference sequence). Unmatched junction bases numbered 1, after V lost 3 bases and J lost 2 bases. DNA for the CDR3: TGTGCCAGCAGCTGGGGACAGGGGGCCTACGAGCAGTACTTC. Translating gives CASSWGQGAYEQYF.

The chain uses TRBV15 and TRBJ2-5; tentative D call: TRBD1 (6 bases). The V and J ends lost 1 base and 7 bases respectively, with 13 bases between them. The CDR3 covers 14 residues. Germline assignment: CDR1 LNHNV and CDR2 YYDKDF (reference sequence). This CDR3 is CATSRGQGIVTQYF. CDR3 nucleotides: TGTGCCACCAGCAGAGGGCAGGGGATTGTGACCCAGTACTTC.

This chain links TRBV11-2 with TRBJ1-1; D may be TRBD1 (6 bases). V lost 3 bases and J 4 bases, leaving 18 bases between the germline ends. The CDR3 is 16 residues long. Germline lookup yields CDR1 SGHAT and CDR2 FQNNGV. The CDR3 here is CASSFQGWDRSTEAFF. The CDR3 coding sequence is TGTGCCAGCAGCTTTCAGGGGTGGGACCGGAGCACTGAAGCTTTCTTT.

The gene calls are TRBV6-6 and TRBJ1-5; D perhaps matches TRBD1 (6 bases). The CDR3 loop spans 13 amino acids. Germline loops: CDR1 MNHNY, CDR2 SVGAGI (reference sequence). Trimming shortened V by 4 bases and J by 5 bases, and 9 bases separated the two germline ends. CDR3 DNA sequence: TGTGCCAGCAGTTTACAGGGCGATCAGCCCCAGCATTTT. The encoded protein is CASSLQGDQPQHF.

This clone has only one observation. This chain joins TRBV18 and TRBJ2-1, with 7 bases matching TRBD2. The CDR3 has 18 residues. V dropped 3 bases and J dropped 4; count of bases not matched to a gene: 15. Germline values: CDR1 KGHSH, CDR2 LQKENI. CDR3 residues: CASSPPRRAGVWYNEQFF. In DNA form, the CDR3 reads TGTGCCAGCTCACCGCCGAGGCGGGCGGGAGTTTGGTACAATGAGCAGTTCTTC.

This clone occurred once. In DNA form, the CDR3 reads TGTGCCAGCAGCGAAGGGGACACCCAAGAGACCCAGTACTTC. Amino acids: CASSEGDTQETQYF. The chain is built from TRBV7-9 and TRBJ2-5, with D perhaps TRBD1 (6 bases). The CDR3 is 14 residues long. Germline values: CDR1 SEHNR, CDR2 FQNEAQ (reference sequence). Trimming removed 5 bases at V and 1 base at J, with 11 bases between. The variable domain in full, with the rest retrieved from reference TRBV7-9 and TRBJ2-5, is DTGVSQNPRHKITKRGQNVTFRCDPISEHNRLYWYRQTLGQGPEFLTYFQNEAQLEKSRLLSDRFSAERPKGSFSTLEIQRTEQGDSAMYLCASSEGDTQETQYFGPGTRLLVL.

This clone was counted a single time. This chain connects TRBV7-2 to TRBJ2-1, with D maybe TRBD1 (6 bases). This CDR3 spans 15 amino acids. The V gene's germline CDR1 is SGHTA and CDR2 FQGNSA. V lost 1 base to trimming and J lost 5 bases, with 12 bases between them. CDR3 in amino acids: CASSLGSGTHNEQFF. The CDR3 DNA is TGTGCCAGCAGCTTAGGTAGTGGGACACACAATGAGCAGTTCTTC.

The V and J genes are TRBV6-5 and TRBJ2-6; tentative D call: TRBD2 (6 bases). Looked up from germline, CDR1 is MNHEY and CDR2 is SVGAGI. V lost 3 bases to trimming and J lost 0 bases, with 9 bases between them. The CDR3 extends over 16 amino acids. CDR3 DNA sequence: TGTGCCAGCAGTTATGAGGGAGGCTCTGGGGCCAACGTCCTGACTTTC. It translates to CASSYEGGSGANVLTF.

The chain uses TRBV24-1 and TRBJ2-1, with 9 bases fitting TRBD1. The J segment lost 4 bases and the V segment lost 2 bases, leaving 2 bases of the junction unmatched. The CDR3 length is 15 residues. Looked up from germline, CDR1 is KGHDR and CDR2 is SFDVKD. DNA for the CDR3: TGTGCCACCAGTGATTACAGGGGGCCATACAATGAGCAGTTCTTC. The encoded protein is CATSDYRGPYNEQFF.

This clone has only one observation. The chain carries TRBV7-8 and TRBJ1-6; D ambiguous. The germline gives CDR1 SGHVS, CDR2 FQNEAQ. V was shortened by 3 bases and J by 7 bases, with 10 bases between the two germline ends. This CDR3 has 14 residues. The DNA for the CDR3 is TGTGCCAGCAGCTTTGGCCGGGGAAATTCACCCCTCCACTTT. This sequence encodes CASSFGRGNSPLHF.

The CDR3 bases are TGTGCCACCAGTGATTGGGGCAGTAACTATGGCTACACCTTC. Amino acids: CATSDWGSNYGYTF. The chain has TRBV24-1 and TRBJ1-2; tentative D call: TRBD1 (5 bases). There are 14 residues in the CDR3. V was trimmed by 2 bases and J by 1 base, leaving 7 bases between them. Germline values: CDR1 KGHDR, CDR2 SFDVKD.

CDR3 in amino acids: CASSFTGGETQYF. CDR3 nucleotide sequence: TGTGCCAGCAGCTTCACAGGAGGGGAGACCCAGTACTTC. The chain joins TRBV7-3 to TRBJ2-5, with a weak D call TRBD2 (6 bases). Trimming shortened V by 3 bases and J by 5 bases, and 10 bases separated the two germline ends. The CDR3 has 13 residues. Germline V gene sequence: CDR1 SGHTA, CDR2 FQGTGA.

The chain couples TRBV5-1 to TRBJ2-1; 14 bases agree with TRBD2. Trimming at V came to 4 bases and at J to 8 bases, leaving 8 bases not matched to a gene. This CDR3 comprises 16 residues. Per germline, CDR1 SGHRS and CDR2 YFSETQ. This chain's CDR3 is CASSREGLAGVDEQFF. The CDR3 DNA sequence: TGCGCCAGCAGCAGAGAGGGACTAGCGGGAGTGGATGAGCAGTTCTTC.

The chain carries TRBV7-8 and TRBJ2-5, with D possibly TRBD1 on 6 matching bases. Germline CDR1 and CDR2: SGHVS and FQNEAQ. Trimming left V 2 bases short and J 4 bases short, with 14 bases between. CDR3 length: 15 amino acids. The CDR3 DNA reads as TGTGCCAGCAGCTTAATGGGGGCACCCGTAGAGACCCAGTACTTC. It is translated as CASSLMGAPVETQYF.